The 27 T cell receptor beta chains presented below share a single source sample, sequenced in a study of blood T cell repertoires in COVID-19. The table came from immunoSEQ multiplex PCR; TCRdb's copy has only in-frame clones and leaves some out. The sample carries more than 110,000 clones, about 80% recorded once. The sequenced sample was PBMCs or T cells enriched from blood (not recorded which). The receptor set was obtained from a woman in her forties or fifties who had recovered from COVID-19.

The CDR3 reads CASSSTGPEAHEQYV. CDR3 bases: TGTGCCAGCAGCTCCACAGGTCCCGAGGCGCACGAGCAGTACGTC. This chain links TRBV5-6 with TRBJ2-7; tentatively, D is TRBD1 (5 bases). Germline values: CDR1 SGHDT, CDR2 YYEEEE. Between the trimmed V and J ends, which lost 3 bases and 5 bases, there was a span of 18 bases. The CDR3 contains 15 residues.

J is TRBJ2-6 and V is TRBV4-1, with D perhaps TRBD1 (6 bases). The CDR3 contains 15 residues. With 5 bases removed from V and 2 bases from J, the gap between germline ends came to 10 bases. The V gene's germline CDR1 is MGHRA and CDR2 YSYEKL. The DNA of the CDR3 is TGCGCCAGCAGCTCCCAGGGGACTGGGGCCAACGTCCTGACTTTC. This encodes CASSSQGTGANVLTF.

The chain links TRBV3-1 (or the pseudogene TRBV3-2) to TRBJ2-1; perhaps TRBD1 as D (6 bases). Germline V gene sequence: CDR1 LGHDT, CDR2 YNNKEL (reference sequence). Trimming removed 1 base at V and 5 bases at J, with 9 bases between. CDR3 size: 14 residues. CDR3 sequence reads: CASSQAGVHNEQFF. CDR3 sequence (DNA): TGTGCCAGCAGCCAAGCAGGGGTTCACAATGAGCAGTTCTTC.

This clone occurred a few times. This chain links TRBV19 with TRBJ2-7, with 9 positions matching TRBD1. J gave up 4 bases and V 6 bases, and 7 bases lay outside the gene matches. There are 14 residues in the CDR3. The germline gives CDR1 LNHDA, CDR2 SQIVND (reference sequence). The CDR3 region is CASSEGQGTYEQYF. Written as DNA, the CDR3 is TGTGCCAGTAGCGAGGGACAGGGAACATACGAGCAGTACTTC. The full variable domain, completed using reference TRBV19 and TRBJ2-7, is DGGITQSPKYLFRKEGQNVTLSCEQNLNHDAMYWYRQDPGQGLRLIYYSQIVNDFQKGDIAEGYSVSREKKESFPLTVTSAQKNPTAFYLCASSEGQGTYEQYFGPGTRLTVT.

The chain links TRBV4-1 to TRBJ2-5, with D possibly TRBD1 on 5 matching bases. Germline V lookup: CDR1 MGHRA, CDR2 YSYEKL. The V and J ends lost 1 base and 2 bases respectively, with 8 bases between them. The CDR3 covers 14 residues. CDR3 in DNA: TGCGCCAGCAGCCAAGGACAGAATCAAGAGACCCAGTACTTC. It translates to CASSQGQNQETQYF.

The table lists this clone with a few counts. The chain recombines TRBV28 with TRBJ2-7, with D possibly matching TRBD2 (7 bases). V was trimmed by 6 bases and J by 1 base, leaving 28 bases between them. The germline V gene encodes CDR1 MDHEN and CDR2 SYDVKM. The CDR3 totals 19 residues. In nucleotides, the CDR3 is TGTGCCAGCAGCCGCCCGGACAGATATCCGCCGGGAGGTTCCTACGAGCAGTACTTC. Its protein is CASSRPDRYPPGGSYEQYF.

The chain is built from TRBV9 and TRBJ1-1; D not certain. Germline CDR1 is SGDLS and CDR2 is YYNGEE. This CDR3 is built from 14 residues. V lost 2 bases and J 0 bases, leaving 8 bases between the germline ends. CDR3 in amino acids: CASSVSGLNTEAFF. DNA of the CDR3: TGTGCCAGCAGCGTCTCTGGGCTGAACACTGAAGCTTTCTTT.

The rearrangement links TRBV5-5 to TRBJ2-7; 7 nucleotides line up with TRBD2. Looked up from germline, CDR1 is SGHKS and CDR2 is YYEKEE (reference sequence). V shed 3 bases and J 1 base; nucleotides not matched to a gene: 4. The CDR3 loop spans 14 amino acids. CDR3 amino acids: CASSWGGESYEQYV. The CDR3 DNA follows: TGTGCCAGCAGCTGGGGGGGAGAATCCTACGAGCAGTACGTC.

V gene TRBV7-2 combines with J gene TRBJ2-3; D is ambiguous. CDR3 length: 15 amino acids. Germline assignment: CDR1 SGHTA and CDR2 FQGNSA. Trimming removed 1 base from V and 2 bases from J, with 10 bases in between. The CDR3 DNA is TGTGCCAGCAGCTTAGGTCCCACAAACACAGATACGCAGTATTTT. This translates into CASSLGPTNTDTQYF.

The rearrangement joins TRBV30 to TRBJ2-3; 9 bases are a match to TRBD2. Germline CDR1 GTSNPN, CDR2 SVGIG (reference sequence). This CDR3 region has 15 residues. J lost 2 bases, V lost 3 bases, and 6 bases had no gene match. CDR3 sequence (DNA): TGTGCCTGGAGCGGGCTAGCGGGGATCACAGATACGCAGTATTTT. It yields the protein CAWSGLAGITDTQYF.

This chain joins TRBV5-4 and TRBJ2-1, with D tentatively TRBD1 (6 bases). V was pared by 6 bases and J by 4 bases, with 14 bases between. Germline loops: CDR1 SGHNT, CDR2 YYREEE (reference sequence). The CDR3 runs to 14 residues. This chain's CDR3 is CASTPQGLYNEQFF. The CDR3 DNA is TGTGCCAGCACTCCCCAGGGGCTGTACAATGAGCAGTTCTTC. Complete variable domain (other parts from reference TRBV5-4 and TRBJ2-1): ETGVTQSPTHLIKTRGQQVTLRCSSQSGHNTVSWYQQALGQGPQFIFQYYREEENGRGNFPPRFSGLQFPNYSSELNVNALELDDSALYLCASTPQGLYNEQFFGPGTRLTVL.

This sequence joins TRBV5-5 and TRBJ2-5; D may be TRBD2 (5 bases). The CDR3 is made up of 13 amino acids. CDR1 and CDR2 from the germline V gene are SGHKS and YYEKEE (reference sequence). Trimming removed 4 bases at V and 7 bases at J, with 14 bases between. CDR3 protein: CASSPAGGSTQYF. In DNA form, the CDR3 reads TGTGCCAGCAGCCCCGCGGGCGGCTCGACCCAGTACTTC. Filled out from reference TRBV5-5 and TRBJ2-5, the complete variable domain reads DAGVTQSPTHLIKTRGQQVTLRCSPISGHKSVSWYQQVLGQGPQFIFQYYEKEERGRGNFPDRFSARQFPNYSSELNVNALLLGDSALYLCASSPAGGSTQYFGPGTRLLVL.

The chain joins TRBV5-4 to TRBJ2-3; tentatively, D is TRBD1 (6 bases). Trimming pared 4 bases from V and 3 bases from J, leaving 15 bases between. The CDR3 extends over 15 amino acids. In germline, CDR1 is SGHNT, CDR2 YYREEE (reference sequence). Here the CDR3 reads CASSPRDQGTDTQYF. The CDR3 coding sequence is TGTGCCAGCAGCCCGAGGGATCAGGGGACAGATACGCAGTATTTT.

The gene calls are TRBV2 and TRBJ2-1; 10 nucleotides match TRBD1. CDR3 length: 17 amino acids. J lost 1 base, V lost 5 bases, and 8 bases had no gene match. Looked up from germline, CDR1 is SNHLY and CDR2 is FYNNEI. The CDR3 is CASSSPGQGRSYNEQFF. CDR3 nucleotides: TGTGCCAGCAGTTCACCGGGACAGGGGCGATCCTACAATGAGCAGTTCTTC.

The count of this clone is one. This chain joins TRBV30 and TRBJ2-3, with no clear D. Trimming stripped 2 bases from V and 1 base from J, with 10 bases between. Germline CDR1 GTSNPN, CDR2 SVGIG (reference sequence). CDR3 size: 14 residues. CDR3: CAWSSYPGTDTQYF. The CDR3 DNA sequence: TGTGCCTGGAGTTCATATCCGGGCACAGATACGCAGTATTTT.

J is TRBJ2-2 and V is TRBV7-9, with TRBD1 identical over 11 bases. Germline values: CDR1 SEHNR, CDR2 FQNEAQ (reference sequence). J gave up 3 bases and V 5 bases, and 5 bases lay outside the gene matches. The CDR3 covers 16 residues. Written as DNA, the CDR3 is TGTGCCAGCAGCGACGGGGACAGGGGGTACACCGGGGAGCTGTTTTTT. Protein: CASSDGDRGYTGELFF. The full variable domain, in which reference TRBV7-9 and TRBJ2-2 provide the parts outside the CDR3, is DTGVSQNPRHKITKRGQNVTFRCDPISEHNRLYWYRQTLGQGPEFLTYFQNEAQLEKSRLLSDRFSAERPKGSFSTLEIQRTEQGDSAMYLCASSDGDRGYTGELFFGEGSRLTVL.

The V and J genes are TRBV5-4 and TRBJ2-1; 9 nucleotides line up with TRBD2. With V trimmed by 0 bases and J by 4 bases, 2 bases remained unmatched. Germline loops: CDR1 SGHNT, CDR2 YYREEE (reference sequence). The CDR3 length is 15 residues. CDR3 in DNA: TGTGCCAGCAGCTTGGGGCGGGGGGGTTACAATGAGCAGTTCTTC. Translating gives CASSLGRGGYNEQFF. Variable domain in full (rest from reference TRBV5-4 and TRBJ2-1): ETGVTQSPTHLIKTRGQQVTLRCSSQSGHNTVSWYQQALGQGPQFIFQYYREEENGRGNFPPRFSGLQFPNYSSELNVNALELDDSALYLCASSLGRGGYNEQFFGPGTRLTVL.

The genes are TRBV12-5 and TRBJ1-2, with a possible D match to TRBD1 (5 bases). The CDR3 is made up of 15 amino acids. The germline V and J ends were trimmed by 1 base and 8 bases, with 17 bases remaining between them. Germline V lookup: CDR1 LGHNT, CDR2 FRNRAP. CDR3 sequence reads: CASGLGQGLLGGYTF. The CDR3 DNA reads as TGTGCTAGTGGTTTGGGCCAGGGACTGTTGGGAGGCTACACCTTC.

The CDR3 DNA sequence: TGTGCCAGCAGTTTTCGGTCTGACAATGAGCAGTTCTTC. The encoded protein is CASSFRSDNEQFF. The V call is TRBV12-3 or TRBV12-4, the J call TRBJ2-1, with D unclear. This CDR3 has 13 amino acids. The V end was cut by 3 bases, the J end by 5 bases, with 8 bases between.

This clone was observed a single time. The CDR3 nucleotides read TGTGCCAGCAGCTTAGAAGCTGGCTACGAGCAGTACTTC. Amino acids: CASSLEAGYEQYF. The chain joins TRBV11-3 to TRBJ2-7; D remains unclear. Trimming took 0 bases from V and 3 from J, leaving 6 bases between them. The germline CDR1 and CDR2 sequences are SGHNT and YENEEA. The CDR3 consists of 13 residues.

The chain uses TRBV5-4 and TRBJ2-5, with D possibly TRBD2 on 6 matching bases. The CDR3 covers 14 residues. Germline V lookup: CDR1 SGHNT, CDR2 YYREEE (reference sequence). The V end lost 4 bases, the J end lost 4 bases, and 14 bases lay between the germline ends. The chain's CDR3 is CASSPSGGSETQYF. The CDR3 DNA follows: TGTGCCAGCAGCCCCAGTGGGGGGTCAGAGACCCAGTACTTC.

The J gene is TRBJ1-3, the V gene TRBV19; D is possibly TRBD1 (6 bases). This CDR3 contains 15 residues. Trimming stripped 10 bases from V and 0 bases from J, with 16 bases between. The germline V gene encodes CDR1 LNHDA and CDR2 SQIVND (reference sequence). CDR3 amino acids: CATYPGHPSGNTIYF. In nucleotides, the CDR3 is TGTGCCACTTACCCGGGACACCCCTCTGGAAACACCATATATTTT.

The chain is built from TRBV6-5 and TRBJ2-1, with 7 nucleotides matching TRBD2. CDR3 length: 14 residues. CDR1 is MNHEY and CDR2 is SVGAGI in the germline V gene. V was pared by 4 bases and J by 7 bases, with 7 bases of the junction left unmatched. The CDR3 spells CASSSWSGENEQFF. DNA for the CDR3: TGTGCCAGCAGTTCCTGGAGCGGGGAGAATGAGCAGTTCTTC.

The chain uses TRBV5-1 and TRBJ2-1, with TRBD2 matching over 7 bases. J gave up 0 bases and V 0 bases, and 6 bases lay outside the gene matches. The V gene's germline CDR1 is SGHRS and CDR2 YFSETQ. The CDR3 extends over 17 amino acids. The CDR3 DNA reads TGCGCCAGCAGCTTGGCTAGCGGACGAGACTCCTACAATGAGCAGTTCTTC. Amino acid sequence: CASSLASGRDSYNEQFF.

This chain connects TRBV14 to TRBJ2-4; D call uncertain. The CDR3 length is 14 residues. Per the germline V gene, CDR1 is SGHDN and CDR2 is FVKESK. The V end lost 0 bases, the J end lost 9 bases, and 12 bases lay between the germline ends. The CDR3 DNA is TGTGCCAGCAGCCAAGATTATTGGGCCGGCATTCAGTACTTC. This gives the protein CASSQDYWAGIQYF.

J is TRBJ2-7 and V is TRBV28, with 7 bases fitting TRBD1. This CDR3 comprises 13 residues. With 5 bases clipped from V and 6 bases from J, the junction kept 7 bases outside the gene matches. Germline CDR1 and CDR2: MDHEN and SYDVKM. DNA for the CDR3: TGTGCCAGCAGTCAAGGGGGCGCGGGCGAGCAGTACGTC. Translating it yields CASSQGGAGEQYV.

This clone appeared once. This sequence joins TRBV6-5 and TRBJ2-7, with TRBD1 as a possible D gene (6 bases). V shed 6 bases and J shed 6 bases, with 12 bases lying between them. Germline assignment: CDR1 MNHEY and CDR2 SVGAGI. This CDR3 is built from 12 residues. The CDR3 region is CASRLQGFEQYF. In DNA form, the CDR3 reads TGTGCCAGCAGATTACAGGGATTCGAGCAGTACTTC.